These T cell receptor beta chains were read from a single sample in a study of post-analysis software for immune sequencing data. TCRdb ran MiXCR on the PCR reads and lists one entry per CDR3 protein. In the table there are hundreds of thousands of distinct CDR3 sequences, less than 45% of which are singletons. Specimen: blood. The source of these receptors is a girl under 18 with multiple sclerosis. Each CDR3 is given with its conserved first and last residue.

len | j_gene | v_gene | CDR3aa
13 | TRBJ1-4 | TRBV28 | CAASRGVGEKLFF
13 | TRBJ1-2 | TRBV30 | CASQDSTGYGYTF
14 | TRBJ2-5 | TRBV6-1 | CASSELSGAETQYF
14 | TRBJ2-5 | TRBV7-9 | CASSLRQAQETQYF
16 | TRBJ2-7 | TRBV6-5 | CASSSGLPSEGYEQYF
15 | TRBJ1-2 | TRBV18 | CASSLSQGRLYGYTF
15 | TRBJ2-6 | TRBV5-1 | CASAIQGSGANVLTF
12 | TRBJ2-1 | TRBV29-1 | CSVVWLNNEQFF
14 | TRBJ2-5 | TRBV29-1 | CSGSGRAIQETQYF
15 | TRBJ2-2 | TRBV27 | CASSLEPAYTGELFF
14 | TRBJ2-7 | TRBV4-1 | CASSQNTGAYEQYF
13 | TRBJ1-5 | TRBV20-1 | CSASRDRDQPQHF
15 | TRBJ1-5 | TRBV6-5 | CASSPGTGVNQPQHF
17 | TRBJ2-1 | TRBV4-2 | CASSQDLIGEPYNEQFF
16 | TRBJ2-1 | TRBV28 | CASRPASRGSYNEQFF
12 | TRBJ2-1 | TRBV7-9 | CASSLACNEQFF
13 | TRBJ1-1 | TRBV10-2 | CASNRDLNTEAFF
15 | TRBJ1-6 | TRBV12-3/TRBV12-4 | CASSLGTALNSPLHF
14 | TRBJ2-7 | TRBV20-1 | CSAITSGQTYEQYF
13 | TRBJ2-7 | TRBV6-5 | CASSAGLIYEQYF
17 | TRBJ2-1 | TRBV7-2 | CASRSGLAGGSYNEQFF
16 | TRBJ2-1 | TRBV7-2 | CASSPDASRMIREQFF
21 | TRBJ2-1 | TRBV3-1 | CASSHPRVTGGLPSSYNEQFF
15 | TRBJ2-1 | TRBV6-5 | CASRPFGRVVDEQFF
15 | TRBJ1-1 | TRBV12-3/TRBV12-4 | CASSRRQGAYTEAFF
14 | TRBJ2-2 | TRBV11-3 | CASSRGANTGELFF
16 | TRBJ2-1 | TRBV27 | CASTGRGDRAVDEQFF
11 | TRBJ2-5 | TRBV12-3/TRBV12-4 | CASSLGTVQYF
16 | TRBJ1-4 | TRBV4-2 | CASNQGQGLANEKRFF
13 | TRBJ2-2 | TRBV6-6 | CASSYFDTGELFF
14 | TRBJ2-1 | TRBV29-1 | CSAGSGLGGNEQFF
18 | TRBJ2-1 | TRBV12-3/TRBV12-4 | CASSYSSGDRAPYNEQFF
15 | TRBJ2-7 | TRBV5-1 | CASSLGVGLPYEQYF
15 | TRBJ2-5 | TRBV6-5 | CASTPGQTSGETQYF